The source of this T cell receptor (beta chain) is a study of CD8 T cells in ankylosing spondylitis. General study points: Enrichment of disease-linked clones was reportedly significant in matched ankylosing spondylitis synovial fluid. Ankylosing spondylitis blood appeared to be characterized by a TCR beta motif of eight highly homologous variants. Before this, some motif variants had been reported in reactive arthritis synovial fluid and blood.

Concerning this clonotype itself: What it binds is unknown.

Each CDR3 protein is one row after TCRdb ran MiXCR on the 5' RACE reads. Found here are almost 400,000 distinct CDR3 sequences, approximately 20% of them singletons; the top ten hold roughly 16%. Germline V gene lookup returns CDR1 KGHDR and CDR2 SFDVKD. Unmatched junction bases numbered 7, after V lost 4 bases and J lost 6 bases. The CDR3 is made up of 17 amino acids. The chain has TRBV24-1 and TRBJ2-1; 14 nucleotides agree with TRBD2. The source material was blood, either unsorted or a sorted T cell fraction (not recorded which). This sequence was found in a male donor with ankylosing spondylitis. This CDR3 is CATSDPGLAGGGNEQFF. For the CDR3, the DNA is TGTGCCACCAGTGACCCAGGACTAGCGGGGGGAGGCAATGAGCAGTTCTTC.